This TCR beta chain was found in a study of cytomegalovirus exposure and HLA in healthy donors. This clone was counted only a few times. Using immunoSEQ multiplex PCR, the repertoire was profiled, and TCRdb retains in-frame clones only, with some absent. The sample yields roughly 150,000 clones, roughly nine tenths seen once. The receptor was derived from a woman aged 25 to 39 in good health and CMV-seronegative. The sequenced material came from PBMCs.

The CDR3 DNA sequence: TGTGCCAGCAGATTGACTAGCGGGAATCTCGAGCAGTACTTC. Translation gives CASRLTSGNLEQYF. This sequence joins TRBV6-6 and TRBJ2-7; 11 positions agree with TRBD2. CDR1 is MNHNY and CDR2 is SVGAGI in the germline V gene (reference sequence). The length of the CDR3 is 14 residues. J was trimmed by 6 bases and V by 6 bases; bases with no gene match: 7.